Listed here is a single TCR beta chain. This CDR3 spans 15 amino acids. V gave up 2 bases and J gave up 8 bases; unmatched junction bases: 10. Looked up from germline, CDR1 is SGDLS and CDR2 is YYNGEE. This entry comes from a study of cytomegalovirus exposure and HLA in healthy donors. 13 Jbeta primers and 60 Vbeta primers were used for the PCR. The table came from immunoSEQ multiplex PCR; TCRdb's copy has only in-frame clones and leaves some out. The table includes about 140,000 clones, 73% detected once. The sequencing sample was made of PBMCs. This clonotype was obtained from a human donor in good health. The chain combines TRBV9 with TRBJ1-2; 9 bases map to TRBD1. CDR3 loop: CASSVDPPGQGGYTF. The CDR3, as DNA: TGTGCCAGCAGCGTGGACCCTCCGGGACAGGGAGGCTACACCTTC.